Reported below is one T cell receptor (beta chain). Antigen: not known. This specimen belongs to a study of T cell repertoires in cytomegalovirus infection. Looking at the study overall: Newly reported HLA-C-restricted and thoroughly characterized HLA-B-restricted CMV epitopes were employed. Public TCR beta signatures were indicative of both CMV infection and a matching HLA type.

Study results and limitations: Summed frequency of public TCR beta families distinguished CMV carriers with the relevant HLA.

MiXCR, applied by TCRdb to the reads, yields one record per CDR3 protein. Among fewer than 900,000 distinct CDR3 sequences listed, 25% to 30% were seen once. The material was cultured CD8+ T cells from PBMCs, obtained from culture after CMV antigen stimulation. The clonotype originates from a human donor in good health (CMV status not recorded). Some clones in this sample may be carry-over from other donors' samples.

The CDR3 sequence: CASSIAWRDTQYF. The DNA for the CDR3 is TGTGCCAGTAGTATAGCCTGGAGGGATACGCAGTATTTT. The chain carries TRBV19 and TRBJ2-3; possibly TRBD2 for D (5 bases). Germline CDR1 reads LNHDA; CDR2 reads SQIVND (reference sequence). V was trimmed by 1 base and J by 6 bases, leaving 8 bases between them. The CDR3 sequence is 13 residues long.